This TCR beta chain was documented in a study of response to subunit inactivated influenza vaccine. Study conclusions and caveats: Researchers suggested that each seasonal influenza vaccination recruits few new T cells.

The CDR3 extends over 15 amino acids. The V gene's germline CDR1 is DFQATT and CDR2 SNEGSKA (reference sequence). Trimming took 0 bases from V and 6 from J; bases not matched to a gene: 5. One entry per CDR3 protein results from TCRdb running MiXCR on the RT-PCR reads. Among about 310,000 distinct CDR3 sequences listed, roughly 22% were seen once. To note about this clonotype: Its antigen remains unidentified.

The chain has TRBV20-1 and TRBJ1-6; TRBD1 agrees at 7 bases. The source was PBMCs from blood, collected roughly 20 months after vaccination. The sequence was collected from a man aged 50 to 75 who received an inactivated influenza vaccine. The CDR3 protein is CSARERGTANSPLHF. The CDR3 DNA reads as TGCAGTGCTAGAGAGCGTGGGACAGCTAATTCACCCCTCCACTTT.